This T cell receptor beta chain was retrieved from a study of blood T cells in healthy people across ages. General study results and limits: With naive T cell percentage, TCR beta diversity showed a strong correlation. Both higher diversity and more naive CD4+ cells marked long-lived donors when set against aged donors. When one million T cells were used, diversity estimates were thought to be underestimates.

CDR1 and CDR2 (germline): DFQATT, SNEGSKA (reference sequence). The V gene lost 4 bases and the J gene lost 0 bases, with 8 bases spanning the gap. The CDR3 is 13 residues long. Primed by a sample-barcoded 5' primer and a J-beta primer mix, a second PCR proceeded for roughly 6 to 12 cycles. TCRdb reprocessed the 5' RACE reads via MiXCR and lists one record per CDR3 protein. The table has fewer than 900,000 distinct CDR3 sequences, roughly 40% seen once; the top ten hold around 13%. With regard to this clonotype: Antigen specificity is unknown.

There were healthy Caucasian individuals from Russia, aged 6 to 90, serving as donors. Sequenced material: blood. The chain couples TRBV20-1 to TRBJ2-3; D is unclear. The receptor was derived from a man aged 18 to 35 in good health. CDR3 bases: TGCAGTGCTACTAAGTTCAGCACAGATACGCAGTATTTT. Its protein is CSATKFSTDTQYF.